This TCR beta chain was sequenced in a study of neurological immune-mediated disorders. TCRdb analysed the 5' RACE reads with MiXCR anew, one entry per CDR3 protein. The sample holds some 50,000 distinct CDR3 sequences; around a sixth are singletons and the top ten take 4.4%. General observations from the study: None of the CDR3 amino acid sequences of expanded clones recurred across subjects, suggesting private repertoires in all groups.

With 4 bases clipped from V and 3 bases from J, the junction kept 2 bases outside the gene matches. This CDR3 has 14 residues. Germline V gene sequence: CDR1 SGHRS, CDR2 YFSETQ. PBMCs stored at -80 C, 2 million in total, were the source of the unsorted libraries. This clonotype was seen many times. The target antigen is unknown. The sample consisted of PBMCs. The rearrangement links TRBV5-1 to TRBJ2-3; the match to TRBD1 covers 10 bases. This sequence originates from a man aged 60-69 years in good health. The CDR3 protein is CASSRTGGTDTQYF. In nucleotides, the CDR3 is TGCGCCAGCAGCAGGACAGGGGGGACAGATACGCAGTATTTT.